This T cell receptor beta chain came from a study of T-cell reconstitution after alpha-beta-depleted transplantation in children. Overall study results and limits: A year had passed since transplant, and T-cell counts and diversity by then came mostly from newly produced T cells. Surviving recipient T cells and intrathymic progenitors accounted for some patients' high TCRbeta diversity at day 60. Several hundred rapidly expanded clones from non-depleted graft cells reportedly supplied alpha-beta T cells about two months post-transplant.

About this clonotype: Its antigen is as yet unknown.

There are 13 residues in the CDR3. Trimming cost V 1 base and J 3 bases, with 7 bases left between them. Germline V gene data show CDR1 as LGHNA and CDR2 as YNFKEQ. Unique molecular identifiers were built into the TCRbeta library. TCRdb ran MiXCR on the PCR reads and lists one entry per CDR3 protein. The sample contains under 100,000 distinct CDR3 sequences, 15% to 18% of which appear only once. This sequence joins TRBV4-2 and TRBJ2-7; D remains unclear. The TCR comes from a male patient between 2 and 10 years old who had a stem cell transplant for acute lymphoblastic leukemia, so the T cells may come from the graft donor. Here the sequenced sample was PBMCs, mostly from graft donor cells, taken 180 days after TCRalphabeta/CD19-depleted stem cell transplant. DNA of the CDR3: TGTGCCAGCAGCCAAGGGTCCAACTACGAGCAGTACTTC. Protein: CASSQGSNYEQYF.